A single TCR beta chain is shown here with its context. No antigen is known for it. This sample is drawn from a study of cytomegalovirus exposure and HLA in healthy donors. Germline assignment: CDR1 SGHAT and CDR2 FQNNGV. With V trimmed by 5 bases and J by 4 bases, 7 bases remained unmatched. The CDR3 covers 15 residues. Findings and limits, study-wide: TCR beta V segments were, for the most part, productive about 87% or about 30% of the time in an earlier analysis.

The PCR had 60 Vbeta and 13 Jbeta primers. Repertoires were generated with immunoSEQ multiplex PCR, while TCRdb's copy carries only in-frame clones and drops some. The sample shows 100,000 or so clones, around 76% of them seen only once. The V gene is TRBV11-2, the J gene TRBJ1-1; 10 positions match TRBD1. The sequenced sample was PBMCs. The sequence was obtained from a woman in her thirties or forties in good health and CMV-seropositive. CDR3 coding DNA: TGTGCCAGCAGCCACGACAGGGGGCCGGGCACTGAAGCTTTCTTT. Protein product: CASSHDRGPGTEAFF.